This record looks at one T cell receptor (beta chain) sequence and its context. This clonotype was counted only a few times. Its cognate antigen has yet to be identified. No clone much larger than this one lies a single base away; base qualities are absent. The data are from a study of T-cell reconstitution after alpha-beta-depleted transplantation in children (dated by TCRdb to the mid-2010s). Looking at the study overall: Using TCR repertoire profiling, the study followed T-cell immune reconstitution in a quantitative way in children after TCRalphabeta/CD19-depleted allogeneic hematopoietic cell transplantation.

General findings and caveats noted by the study authors: The apparently early alphabetaT-cell count recovery about two months after transplant was reportedly dependent on only several hundred rapidly expanded clones derived from non-depleted graft cells. Hyperexpanded clone frequencies declined over subsequent months; after one year, T-cell counts and TCRbeta diversity were mostly attributed to newly produced T cells. In some patients, high TCRbeta diversity at day 60 was attributed to recipient T cells and intrathymic progenitors that had survived conditioning.

From the cysteine through the phenylalanine, the CDR3 covers 12 amino acids. The only DNA kept is the CDR3, 36 bases in frame from the first base. The germline V gene gives CDR1 as MNHEY and CDR2 as SVGAGI. V loses 10 bases, J loses 0 bases, and the germline ends lie 10 bases apart. The method behind the library was PCR. Sequenced on an Illumina HiSeq 2500. To normalize quantification of the TCRbeta repertoire, the TCR libraries were built with molecular barcoding that relied on unique molecular identifiers. TCRdb's own reprocessing of the public reads used fastp at Q25 and MiXCR and kept productive beta chains. Rows are unified per CDR3 protein, each entry keeping the most common DNA and genes. The table for this sample lists about 900,000 distinct CDR3 sequences; roughly 29% of them were counted only once. Roughly 31% of the sample is taken by the ten largest. What this sample's treatment or condition label stands for: allogeneic hematopoietic cell transplantation with graft depleted of TCRalphabeta T cells and CD19 B cells. The transplant recipients were children given TCRalphabeta/CD19-depleted allogeneic hematopoietic cell grafts.

This material consisted of PBMCs, mostly from graft donor cells, taken 360 days after TCRalphabeta/CD19-depleted stem cell transplant. Here the chain combines TRBV6-5 and TRBJ2-7, with no reliable assignment of the D segment. The TCR sequence derives from a boy in the first two years of life who had a stem cell transplant for SCID, so the T cells may come from the graft donor. The nucleotide sequence is TGTGCCACCCGCGAGAGCTCCTACGAGCAGTACTTC. This encodes CATRESSYEQYF.